This T cell receptor (beta chain) was found in a study of regulatory T cells in long-lasting Graves disease. Through Arm-PCR of CDR3 regions and iRepertoire HTBI primers, TCR beta libraries were built. In TCRdb, the multiplex PCR reads were re-called with MiXCR into one record per CDR3 protein. The sample has 510,000 or so distinct CDR3 sequences, 9.5% to 15% seen once. The CDR3 length is 18 residues. Germline lookup yields CDR1 MDHEN and CDR2 SYDVKM. V trimming: 6 bases; J trimming: 3 bases; junction bases outside the gene matches: 10. Study-wide findings and caveats: Having few samples may have compromised the accuracy.

Time point described: newly diagnosed GD, antithyroid drugs for less than 3 months. PBMC RNA served as the TCR library source. A volume of approximately 9 milliliters of peripheral blood was collected in EDTA tubes. There are many counts of this clonotype. Its target is not known. These records were also assigned to another study, of T cells in Graves' hyperthyroidism and ophthalmopathy.

The chain recombines TRBV28 with TRBJ2-3; 15 nucleotides line up with TRBD2. The specimen was peripheral blood mononuclear cells (PBMCs), collected at new diagnosis, from a patient treated with antithyroid drugs. This sequence originates from a woman under 40 with Graves disease. The CDR3 DNA follows: TGTGCCAGCAGCTCCGGACTAGCGGGAGGGCCTTGGACAGATACGCAGTATTTT. This codes for CASSSGLAGGPWTDTQYF. The full variable domain, rest sourced from reference TRBV28 and TRBJ2-3, is DVKVTQSSRYLVKRTGEKVFLECVQDMDHENMFWYRQDPGLGLRLIYFSYDVKMKEKGDIPEGYSVSREKKERFSLILESASTNQTSMYLCASSSGLAGGPWTDTQYFGPGTRLTVL.